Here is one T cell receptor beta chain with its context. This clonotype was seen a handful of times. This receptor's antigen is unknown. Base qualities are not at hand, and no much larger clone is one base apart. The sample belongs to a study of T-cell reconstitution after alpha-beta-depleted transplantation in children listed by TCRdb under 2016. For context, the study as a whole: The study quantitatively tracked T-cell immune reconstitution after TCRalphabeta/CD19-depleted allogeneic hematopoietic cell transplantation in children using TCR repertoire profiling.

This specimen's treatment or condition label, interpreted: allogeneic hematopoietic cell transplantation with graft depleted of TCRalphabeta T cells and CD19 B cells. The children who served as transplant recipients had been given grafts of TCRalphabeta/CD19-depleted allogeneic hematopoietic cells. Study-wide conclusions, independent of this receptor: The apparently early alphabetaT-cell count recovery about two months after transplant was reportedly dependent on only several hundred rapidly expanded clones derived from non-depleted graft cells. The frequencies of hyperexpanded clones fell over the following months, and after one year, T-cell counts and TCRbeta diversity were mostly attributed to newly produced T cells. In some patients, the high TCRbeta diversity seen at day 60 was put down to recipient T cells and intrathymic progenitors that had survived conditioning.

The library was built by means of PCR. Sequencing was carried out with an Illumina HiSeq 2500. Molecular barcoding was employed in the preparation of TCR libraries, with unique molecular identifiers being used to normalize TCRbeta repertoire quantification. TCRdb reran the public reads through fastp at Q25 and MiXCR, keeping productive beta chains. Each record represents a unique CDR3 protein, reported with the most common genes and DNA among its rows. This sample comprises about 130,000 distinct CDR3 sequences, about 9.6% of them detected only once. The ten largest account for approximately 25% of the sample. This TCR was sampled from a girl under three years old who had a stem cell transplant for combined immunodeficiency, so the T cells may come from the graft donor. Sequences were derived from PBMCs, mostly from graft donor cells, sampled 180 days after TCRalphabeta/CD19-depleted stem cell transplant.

CDR3 protein: CAWDPAGGPGDEQFF. The nucleotide sequence is TGTGCCTGGGACCCAGCGGGAGGGCCAGGAGATGAGCAGTTCTTC. Recombination linked TRBV30 to TRBJ2-1, with TRBD2 identical over 10 junction bases. The CDR3, from cysteine to phenylalanine, totals 15 residues. Only CDR3 DNA remains: 45 bases, in frame from the first base. At the junction V is shortened by 5 bases and J by 8 bases; bases outside the gene matches: 12. The CDR1 and CDR2 encoded by the germline V gene (reference sequence) are GTSNPN and SVGIG.